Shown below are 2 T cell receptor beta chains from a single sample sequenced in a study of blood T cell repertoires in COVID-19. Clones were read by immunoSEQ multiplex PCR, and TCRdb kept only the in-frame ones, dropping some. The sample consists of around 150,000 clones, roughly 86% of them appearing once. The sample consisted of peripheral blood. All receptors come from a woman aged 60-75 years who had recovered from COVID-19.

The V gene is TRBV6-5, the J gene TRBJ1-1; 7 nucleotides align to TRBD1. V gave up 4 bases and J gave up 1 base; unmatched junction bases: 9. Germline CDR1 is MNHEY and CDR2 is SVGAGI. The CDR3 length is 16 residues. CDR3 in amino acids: CASSFPGTVKNTEAFF. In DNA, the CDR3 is TGTGCCAGCAGTTTTCCCGGGACAGTCAAGAACACTGAAGCTTTCTTT.

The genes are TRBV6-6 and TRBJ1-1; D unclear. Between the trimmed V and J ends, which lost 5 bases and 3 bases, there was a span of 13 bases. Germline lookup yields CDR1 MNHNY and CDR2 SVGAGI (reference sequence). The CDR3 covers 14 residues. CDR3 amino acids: CASSPTRRDTEAFF. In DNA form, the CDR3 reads TGTGCCAGCAGTCCCACAAGGCGGGACACTGAAGCTTTCTTT.